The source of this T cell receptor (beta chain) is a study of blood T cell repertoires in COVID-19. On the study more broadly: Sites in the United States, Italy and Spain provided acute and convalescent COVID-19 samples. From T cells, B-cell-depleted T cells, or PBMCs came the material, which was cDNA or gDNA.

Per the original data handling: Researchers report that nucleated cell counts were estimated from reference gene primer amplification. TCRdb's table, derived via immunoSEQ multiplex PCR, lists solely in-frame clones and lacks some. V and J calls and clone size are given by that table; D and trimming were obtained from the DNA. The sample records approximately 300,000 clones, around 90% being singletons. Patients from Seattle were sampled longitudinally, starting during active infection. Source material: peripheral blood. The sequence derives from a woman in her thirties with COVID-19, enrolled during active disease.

CDR3 DNA: TGTGCCAGCAGCCAATTCTCCGGGAGGGGATCCAATGAGCAGTTCTTC. Protein sequence: CASSQFSGRGSNEQFF. The rearrangement links TRBV3-1 (or the pseudogene TRBV3-2) to TRBJ2-1, with TRBD2 matching over 8 bases. This CDR3 comprises 16 residues. Trimming took 2 bases from V and 6 from J; bases not matched to a gene: 9. Germline V gene data show CDR1 as LGHDT and CDR2 as YNNKEL (reference sequence).